The rows below give T cell receptor beta chains drawn from one sample of a study of shared clonotypes between healthy human individuals. Sequencing was performed with immunoSEQ multiplex PCR; in TCRdb, only in-frame clones are kept and a portion is missing. The sample lists 490,000 or so clones, roughly 85% occurring once. The material sequenced was PBMCs. The receptors derive from a woman aged 40 to 50 in good health. Some clones in this sample may be carry-over from other donors' samples. Each CDR3 is given with its conserved first and last residue. D genes are given only for firm matches. Some rows have no size entry. The others give once, few or many, or a class for an expanded clone.

V gene: TRBV30; J gene: TRBJ1-2; D gene: -; clone size: -; CDR3 protein: CAWSARPSFYGYTF; CDR3 DNA: TGTGCCTGGAGTGCCAGGCCTTCCTTCTATGGCTACACCTTC
V gene: TRBV30; J gene: TRBJ1-4; D gene: -; clone size: -; CDR3 protein: CACSRSANEKLFF; CDR3 DNA: TGTGCCTGTTCCAGGTCGGCTAATGAAAAACTGTTTTTT
V gene: TRBV5-1; J gene: TRBJ2-7; D gene: TRBD2; clone size: many; CDR3 protein: CASSFYSGRSPYEQYF; CDR3 DNA: TGCGCCAGCAGCTTCTATAGCGGGAGGTCCCCCTACGAGCAGTACTTC
V gene: TRBV11-1; J gene: TRBJ2-7; D gene: -; clone size: -; CDR3 protein: CASSLGEVSEQYF; CDR3 DNA: TGTGCCAGCAGCTTAGGAGAGGTCAGCGAGCAGTACTTC
V gene: TRBV5-1; J gene: TRBJ2-1; D gene: TRBD1; clone size: -; CDR3 protein: CASSLRQGADNEQFF; CDR3 DNA: TGCGCCAGCAGCCTACGACAGGGGGCGGACAATGAGCAGTTCTTC
V gene: TRBV9; J gene: TRBJ2-7; D gene: -; clone size: -; CDR3 protein: CASSVAGQTYEQYF; CDR3 DNA: TGTGCCAGCAGCGTAGCGGGACAAACCTACGAGCAGTACTTC
V gene: TRBV5-8; J gene: TRBJ2-3; D gene: -; clone size: -; CDR3 protein: CASSLFISTDTQYF; CDR3 DNA: TGTGCCAGCAGCTTGTTCATTAGCACAGATACGCAGTATTTT
V gene: TRBV2; J gene: TRBJ1-5; D gene: TRBD1; clone size: few; CDR3 protein: CASRPGTGRNQPQHF; CDR3 DNA: TGTGCCAGCAGGCCGGGGACAGGGCGCAATCAGCCCCAGCATTTT
V gene: TRBV19; J gene: TRBJ2-1; D gene: TRBD2; clone size: -; CDR3 protein: CASSISGTTPHEQFF; CDR3 DNA: TGTGCCAGTAGTATATCTGGGACTACCCCCCATGAGCAGTTCTTC
V gene: TRBV6-5; J gene: TRBJ2-7; D gene: TRBD1; clone size: -; CDR3 protein: CASRPGQGSSYEQYF; CDR3 DNA: TGTGCCAGCAGGCCGGGACAGGGGTCCTCCTACGAGCAGTACTTC
V gene: TRBV10-3; J gene: TRBJ2-2; D gene: -; clone size: few; CDR3 protein: CAITSTGELFF; CDR3 DNA: TGTGCCATCACTAGCACCGGGGAGCTGTTTTTT
V gene: TRBV19; J gene: TRBJ2-7; D gene: -; clone size: once; CDR3 protein: CASSMAQTTYEQYF; CDR3 DNA: TGTGCCAGTAGTATGGCTCAGACTACCTACGAGCAGTACTTC
V gene: TRBV7-9; J gene: TRBJ1-2; D gene: TRBD1; clone size: once; CDR3 protein: CASSWGQGYSYYGYTF; CDR3 DNA: TGTGCCAGCAGCTGGGGACAGGGGTATTCGTACTATGGCTACACCTTC
V gene: TRBV5-6; J gene: TRBJ2-3; D gene: TRBD2; clone size: -; CDR3 protein: CASSASGSWLDTQYF; CDR3 DNA: TGTGCCAGCAGCGCCAGCGGGAGTTGGTTAGATACGCAGTATTTT
V gene: TRBV5-1; J gene: TRBJ2-3; D gene: TRBD2; clone size: -; CDR3 protein: CASSLAGLAGTDTQYF; CDR3 DNA: TGCGCCAGCAGCTTGGCAGGACTAGCGGGCACAGATACGCAGTATTTT
V gene: TRBV27; J gene: TRBJ2-7; D gene: TRBD1; clone size: -; CDR3 protein: CASSYTGTGGEQYF; CDR3 DNA: TGTGCCAGCAGTTACACCGGGACAGGGGGCGAGCAGTACTTC
V gene: TRBV2; J gene: TRBJ1-3; D gene: -; clone size: few; CDR3 protein: CASRTDHSGNTIYF; CDR3 DNA: TGTGCCAGCAGGACAGACCACTCTGGAAACACCATATATTTT
V gene: TRBV9; J gene: TRBJ2-2; D gene: -; clone size: few; CDR3 protein: CASSVGTSGKGDTGELFF; CDR3 DNA: TGTGCCAGCAGCGTAGGGACCTCAGGGAAGGGGGACACCGGGGAGCTGTTTTTT
V gene: TRBV5-1; J gene: TRBJ2-3; D gene: -; clone size: -; CDR3 protein: CASSLAREEHTDTQYF; CDR3 DNA: TGCGCCAGCAGCTTGGCCAGGGAGGAGCACACAGATACGCAGTATTTT
V gene: TRBV11-2; J gene: TRBJ2-5; D gene: TRBD2; clone size: -; CDR3 protein: CASSLGTPGLPRETQYF; CDR3 DNA: TGTGCCAGCAGCTTAGGGACGCCGGGACTACCTCGGGAGACCCAGTACTTC
V gene: TRBV27; J gene: TRBJ1-1; D gene: TRBD1; clone size: -; CDR3 protein: CASSRDRLITEAFF; CDR3 DNA: TGTGCCAGCAGCAGGGACAGGCTGATCACTGAAGCTTTCTTT
V gene: TRBV7-8; J gene: TRBJ2-1; D gene: TRBD2; clone size: -; CDR3 protein: CASSGGTSGIHEQFF; CDR3 DNA: TGTGCCAGCAGCGGCGGGACTAGCGGGATTCATGAGCAGTTCTTC
V gene: TRBV19; J gene: TRBJ1-5; D gene: TRBD1; clone size: -; CDR3 protein: CASSTTGGGQPQHF; CDR3 DNA: TGTGCCAGTAGTACCACAGGGGGCGGACAGCCCCAGCATTTT
V gene: TRBV5-1; J gene: TRBJ2-5; D gene: -; clone size: -; CDR3 protein: CASSLGYPEVQYF; CDR3 DNA: TGCGCCAGCAGCCTCGGGTACCCGGAGGTCCAATACTTC
V gene: TRBV6-1; J gene: TRBJ2-7; D gene: TRBD1; clone size: -; CDR3 protein: CASSTGQGVEQYF; CDR3 DNA: TGTGCCAGCAGCACGGGACAGGGTGTCGAGCAGTACTTC
V gene: TRBV7-9; J gene: TRBJ1-6; D gene: -; clone size: -; CDR3 protein: CASSLVNSPLHF; CDR3 DNA: TGTGCCAGCAGCTTAGTTAATTCACCCCTCCACTTT
V gene: TRBV28; J gene: TRBJ1-3; D gene: TRBD1; clone size: once; CDR3 protein: CASRPGQGRNTIYF; CDR3 DNA: TGTGCCAGCAGACCCGGACAGGGAAGAAACACCATATATTTT
V gene: TRBV5-1; J gene: TRBJ2-1; D gene: TRBD2; clone size: -; CDR3 protein: CASSGTSGHNEQFF; CDR3 DNA: TGCGCCAGCAGCGGGACTAGCGGTCACAATGAGCAGTTCTTC
V gene: TRBV18; J gene: TRBJ1-5; D gene: -; clone size: -; CDR3 protein: CASSYGTENQPQHF; CDR3 DNA: TGTGCCAGCAGTTACGGGACGGAGAATCAGCCCCAGCATTTT
V gene: TRBV9; J gene: TRBJ2-2; D gene: -; clone size: few; CDR3 protein: CASSVDQGLTGELFF; CDR3 DNA: TGTGCCAGCAGCGTAGACCAGGGACTCACCGGGGAGCTGTTTTTT
V gene: TRBV11-2; J gene: TRBJ2-2; D gene: -; clone size: -; CDR3 protein: CASSLVRSWRTGELFF; CDR3 DNA: TGTGCCAGCAGCTTAGTACGGAGCTGGCGCACCGGGGAGCTGTTTTTT
V gene: TRBV5-6; J gene: TRBJ1-2; D gene: -; clone size: -; CDR3 protein: CASSADTTYGYTF; CDR3 DNA: TGTGCCAGCAGCGCCGACACGACCTATGGCTACACCTTC
V gene: TRBV6-6; J gene: TRBJ2-5; D gene: TRBD2; clone size: -; CDR3 protein: CASSSSGTETQYF; CDR3 DNA: TGTGCCAGCAGTTCCAGCGGGACGGAGACCCAGTACTTC
V gene: TRBV6-1; J gene: TRBJ2-1; D gene: -; clone size: -; CDR3 protein: CASSEVAGGTNEQFF; CDR3 DNA: TGTGCCAGCAGTGAAGTGGCAGGGGGGACCAATGAGCAGTTCTTC